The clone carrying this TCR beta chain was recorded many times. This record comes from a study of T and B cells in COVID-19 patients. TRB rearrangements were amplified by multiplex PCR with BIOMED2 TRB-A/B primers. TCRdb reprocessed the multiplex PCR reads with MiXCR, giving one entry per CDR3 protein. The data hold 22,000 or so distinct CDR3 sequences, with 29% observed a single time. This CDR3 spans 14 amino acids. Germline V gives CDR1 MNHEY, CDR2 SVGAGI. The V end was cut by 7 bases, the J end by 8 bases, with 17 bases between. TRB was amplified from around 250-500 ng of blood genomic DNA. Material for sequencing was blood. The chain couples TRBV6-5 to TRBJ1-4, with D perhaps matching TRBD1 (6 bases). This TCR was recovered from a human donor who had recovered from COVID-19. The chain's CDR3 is CASNDRSGGEKLFF. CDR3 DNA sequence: TGTGCCAGCAACGACAGGTCGGGCGGCGAAAAACTGTTTTTT.